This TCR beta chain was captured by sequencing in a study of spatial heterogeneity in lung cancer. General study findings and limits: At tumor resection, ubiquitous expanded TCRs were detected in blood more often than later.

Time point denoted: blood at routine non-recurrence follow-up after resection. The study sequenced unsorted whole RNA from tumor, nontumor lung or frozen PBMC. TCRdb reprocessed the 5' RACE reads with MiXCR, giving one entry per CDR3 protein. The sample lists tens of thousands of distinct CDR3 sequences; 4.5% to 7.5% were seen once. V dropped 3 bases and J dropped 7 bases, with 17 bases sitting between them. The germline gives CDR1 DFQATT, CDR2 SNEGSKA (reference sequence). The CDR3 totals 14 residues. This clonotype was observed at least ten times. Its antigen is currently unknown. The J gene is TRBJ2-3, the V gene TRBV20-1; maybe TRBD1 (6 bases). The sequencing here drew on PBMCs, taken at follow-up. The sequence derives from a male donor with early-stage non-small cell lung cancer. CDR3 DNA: TGCAGTGCTAGTTCCCAGGGGATGGAATATACGCAGTATTTT. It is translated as CSASSQGMEYTQYF.